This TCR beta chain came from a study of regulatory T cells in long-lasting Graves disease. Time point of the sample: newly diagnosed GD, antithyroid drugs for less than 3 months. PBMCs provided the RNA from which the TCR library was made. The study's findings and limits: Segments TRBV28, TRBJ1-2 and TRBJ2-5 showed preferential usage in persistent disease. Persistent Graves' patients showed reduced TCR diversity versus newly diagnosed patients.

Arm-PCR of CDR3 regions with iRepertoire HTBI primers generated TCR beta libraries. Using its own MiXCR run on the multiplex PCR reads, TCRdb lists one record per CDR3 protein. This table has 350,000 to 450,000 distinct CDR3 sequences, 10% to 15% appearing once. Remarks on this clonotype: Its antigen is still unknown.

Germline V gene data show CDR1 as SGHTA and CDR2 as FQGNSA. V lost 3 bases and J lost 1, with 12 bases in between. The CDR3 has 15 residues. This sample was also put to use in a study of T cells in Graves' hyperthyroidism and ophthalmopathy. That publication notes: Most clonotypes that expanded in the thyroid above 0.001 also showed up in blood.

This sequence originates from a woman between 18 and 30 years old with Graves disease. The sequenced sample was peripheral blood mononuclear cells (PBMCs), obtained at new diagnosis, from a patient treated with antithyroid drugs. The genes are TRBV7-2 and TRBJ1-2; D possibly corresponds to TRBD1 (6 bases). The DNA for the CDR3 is TGTGCCAGCAGCTTGGACAGCCAGTTTAACTATGGCTACACCTTC. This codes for CASSLDSQFNYGYTF.